Each of the 13 T cell receptor beta chains below was sequenced from the same sample in a study of blood T cell repertoires in COVID-19. The assay was immunoSEQ multiplex PCR, and TCRdb's table has in-frame clones only and misses some. The sample contains 60,000 to 80,000 clones, roughly 92% of which appear only once. Sequencing used peripheral blood. The receptor source for this set is a human donor in a cohort sampled during active COVID-19.

V usage is TRBV19 and J usage is TRBJ2-1; 7 bases agree with TRBD2. The CDR3 has 16 amino acids. Germline V gene sequence: CDR1 LNHDA, CDR2 SQIVND (reference sequence). The V segment lost 3 bases and the J segment 0 bases; nucleotides outside the gene matches: 5. CDR3: CASSMWDYSSYNEQFF. CDR3 sequence (DNA): TGTGCCAGTAGTATGTGGGACTACAGCTCCTACAATGAGCAGTTCTTC. The variable domain in full, completed from reference TRBV19 and TRBJ2-1, reads DGGITQSPKYLFRKEGQNVTLSCEQNLNHDAMYWYRQDPGQGLRLIYYSQIVNDFQKGDIAEGYSVSREKKESFPLTVTSAQKNPTAFYLCASSMWDYSSYNEQFFGPGTRLTVL.

The rearrangement joins TRBV7-3 to TRBJ2-2; 9 bases match TRBD2. J lost 4 bases, V lost 1 base, and 7 bases had no gene match. This CDR3 is 17 amino acids long. CDR1 and CDR2 (germline): SGHTA, FQGTGA. In DNA, the CDR3 is TGTGCCAGCAGCTTAAGTGCCAGCGGGGGGCGCACCGGGGAGCTGTTTTTT. This codes for CASSLSASGGRTGELFF. Supplemented by reference TRBV7-3 and TRBJ2-2, the full variable domain reads GAGVSQTPSNKVTEKGKYVELRCDPISGHTALYWYRQSLGQGPEFLIYFQGTGAADDSGLPNDRFFAVRPEGSVSTLKIQRTERGDSAVYLCASSLSASGGRTGELFFGEGSRLTVL.

V gene TRBV5-1 combines with J gene TRBJ1-5; the D gene is possibly TRBD1 (5 bases). With 0 bases removed from V and 4 bases from J, the gap between germline ends came to 5 bases. Germline V gene data show CDR1 as SGHRS and CDR2 as YFSETQ. The CDR3 is 13 amino acids. Written as DNA, the CDR3 is TGCGCCAGCAGCTTGGCAGGGAATCAGCCCCAGCATTTT. Its protein is CASSLAGNQPQHF. Complete variable domain (other parts from reference TRBV5-1 and TRBJ1-5): KAGVTQTPRYLIKTRGQQVTLSCSPISGHRSVSWYQQTPGQGLQFLFEYFSETQRNKGNFPGRFSGRQFSNSRSEMNVSTLELGDSALYLCASSLAGNQPQHFGDGTRLSIL.

The genes are TRBV29-1 and TRBJ2-4, with D possibly matching TRBD1 (5 bases). Germline V lookup: CDR1 SQVTM, CDR2 ANQGSEA. The CDR3 consists of 14 residues. Trimming stripped 6 bases from V and 0 bases from J, with 12 bases between. CDR3 region: CSVFGDRAKNIQYF. In nucleotides, the CDR3 is TGCAGCGTGTTCGGCGACAGAGCCAAAAACATTCAGTACTTC.

The rearrangement links TRBV5-5 to TRBJ1-1; 7 bases fit TRBD1. V shed 2 bases and J 4 bases; nucleotides not matched to a gene: 5. The CDR3 length is 14 residues. Germline V CDR1 and CDR2: SGHKS, YYEKEE (reference sequence). CDR3 bases: TGTGCCAGCAGCTTTGCGACAGGGTCCACTGAAGCTTTCTTT. Its protein is CASSFATGSTEAFF.

The chain links TRBV18 to TRBJ2-1; the match to TRBD2 covers 11 bases. This CDR3 has 15 residues. Losses at the gene ends were 3 bases for V and 6 bases for J; bases not matched to a gene: 4. Germline CDR1 reads KGHSH; CDR2 reads LQKENI. For the CDR3, the DNA is TGTGCCAGCTCACCGCGAACTAGCGGGGGCAATGAGCAGTTCTTC. It encodes CASSPRTSGGNEQFF.

The rearrangement links TRBV14 to TRBJ2-1; 9 bases match TRBD1. This CDR3 region has 15 residues. V shed 3 bases, J shed 5 bases, and the junction held 5 bases outside the gene matches. CDR1 and CDR2 from the germline V gene are SGHDN and FVKESK. CDR3 loop: CASSQGQGAHNEQFF. The CDR3 DNA is TGTGCCAGCAGCCAGGGACAGGGCGCACACAATGAGCAGTTCTTC.

The J gene is TRBJ1-1, the V gene TRBV30; no definite D call. With 0 bases removed from V and 10 bases from J, the gap between germline ends came to 12 bases. This CDR3 spans 12 amino acids. The germline CDR1 and CDR2 sequences are GTSNPN and SVGIG (reference sequence). The CDR3 loop reads CAWSVSGIGAFF. The CDR3, as DNA: TGTGCCTGGAGTGTATCGGGGATAGGAGCTTTCTTT.

For this clone: Its ends do not fully match the called genes, so a read error is possible. The V and J genes are TRBV7-6 and TRBJ2-2; D perhaps matches TRBD1 (5 bases). The CDR3 is 15 amino acids. CDR1 is SGHVS, CDR2 FNYEAQ, per germline. The CDR3 spells CASILGQGNTGELFF. Here the CDR3 DNA reads TGTGCCAGCATCTTAGGGCAGGGGAACACCGGGGAGCTGTTTTTT.

The chain combines TRBV19 with TRBJ1-5; tentatively, D is TRBD1 (5 bases). The V end was cut by 6 bases, the J end by 4 bases, with 19 bases between. The CDR3 loop spans 16 amino acids. CDR1 is LNHDA, CDR2 SQIVND, per germline (reference sequence). This CDR3 reads CASSPDMRILNQPQHF. Written as DNA, the CDR3 is TGTGCCAGTAGCCCGGACATGAGAATCCTAAATCAGCCCCAGCATTTT.

The gene calls are TRBV29-1 and TRBJ2-1; 9 positions match TRBD2. The CDR3 spans 12 residues. V was pared by 5 bases and J by 8 bases, with 4 bases of the junction left unmatched. Germline lookup yields CDR1 SQVTM and CDR2 ANQGSEA. The CDR3 DNA sequence: TGCAGCGTTACGGTAGCGGGAGATGAGCAGTTCTTC. Encoded protein: CSVTVAGDEQFF.

The rearrangement uses TRBV18 and TRBJ2-4; D is unclear. V was cut by 2 bases and J by 5 bases, with 10 bases left in between. The CDR3 is 14 residues long. Germline V gene sequence: CDR1 KGHSH, CDR2 LQKENI. The CDR3 sequence: CASSPESGENIQYF. The CDR3 DNA reads TGTGCCAGCTCACCAGAGTCTGGTGAAAACATTCAGTACTTC. Looking up the rest from reference TRBV18 and TRBJ2-4 gives the full variable domain: NAGVMQNPRHLVRRRGQEARLRCSPMKGHSHVYWYRQLPEEGLKFMVYLQKENIIDESGMPKERFSAEFPKEGPSILRIQQVVRGDSAAYFCASSPESGENIQYFGAGTRLSVL.

The chain recombines TRBV28 with TRBJ1-2; D gene ambiguous. The CDR3 contains 13 residues. From germline, CDR1 is MDHEN and CDR2 SYDVKM. V lost 6 bases and J 9 bases, leaving 17 bases between the germline ends. Here the CDR3 DNA reads TGTGCCAGCAGGGAAGTTTCAGCGGGTAGCTACACCTTC. This gives the protein CASREVSAGSYTF.